These T cell receptor beta chains were read from a single sample in a study of OX40 agonist ivuxolimab in advanced cancers. Produced via immunoSEQ multiplex PCR; TCRdb's table is partial and in-frame only. This sample has over 30,000 clones, with around 80% found just once. The specimen comprised CD4+ or CD8+ T cells sorted from blood, sampled in a trial of the OX40 agonist ivuxolimab. Receptors were obtained from an adult with an advanced solid tumor such as melanoma, head and neck, liver or kidney cancer. Both conserved end residues are part of each CDR3. Each record gives: clone size, J gene, D gene, V gene, CDR3 protein, CDR3 DNA. A D gene is named only where the DNA matches it firmly. Only some rows state a clone size, as once, few, many or a class for expanded clones.

-,TRBJ2-2,-,TRBV4-1,CASSHRGFTGELFF,TGCGCCAGCAGCCATCGTGGCTTCACCGGGGAGCTGTTTTTT
-,TRBJ1-2,TRBD1,TRBV7-3,CASSPNRGRAYGYTF,TGTGCCAGCAGCCCGAACAGGGGTCGGGCCTATGGCTACACCTTC
-,TRBJ2-7,-,TRBV28,CASNKGGGFAYEQYF,TGTGCCAGCAATAAGGGTGGCGGGTTCGCCTACGAGCAGTACTTC
-,TRBJ1-6,-,TRBV19,CASSMGHPPYNSPLHF,TGTGCCAGTAGTATGGGGCACCCCCCCTATAATTCACCCCTCCACTTT
-,TRBJ2-4,-,TRBV29-1,CSVQGGYGNIQYF,TGCAGCGTCCAAGGGGGATACGGGAACATTCAGTACTTC
-,TRBJ1-2,-,TRBV6-4,CASSDPGSRGYTF,TGTGCCAGCAGTGACCCAGGGAGTCGGGGCTACACCTTC
-,TRBJ1-1,TRBD1,TRBV11-2,CASSFPGQGGGTEAFF,TGTGCCAGCAGCTTCCCGGGACAGGGTGGGGGTACTGAAGCTTTCTTT
-,TRBJ2-3,-,TRBV15,CATSSLGAGTSTDTQYF,TGTGCCACCAGCAGTCTAGGCGCGGGGACTAGCACAGATACGCAGTATTTT
few,TRBJ1-2,-,TRBV7-9,CASRPTGRREGGYTF,TGTGCCAGCAGGCCCACGGGACGGAGGGAAGGTGGCTACACCTTC
-,TRBJ2-1,-,TRBV5-5,CASSRGVGYNEQFF,TGTGCCAGCAGCCGTGGGGTGGGGTACAATGAGCAGTTCTTC
-,TRBJ1-5,TRBD1,TRBV28,CASSRQGADQPQHF,TGTGCCAGCAGTCGACAGGGTGCGGATCAGCCCCAGCATTTT
-,TRBJ1-5,TRBD1,TRBV19,CASKEGQGSNQPQHF,TGTGCTAGTAAGGAGGGACAGGGAAGCAATCAGCCCCAGCATTTT
-,TRBJ2-3,-,TRBV28,CASSSPPSTDTQYF,TGTGCCAGCAGTTCACCACCGAGCACAGATACGCAGTATTTT
-,TRBJ2-5,TRBD1,TRBV6-5,CASSYSPGQYIETQYF,TGTGCCAGCAGTTACTCGCCGGGACAGTATATAGAGACCCAGTACTTC